The 6 T cell receptor beta chains reported below all come from one sample, sequenced in a study of spatial heterogeneity in lung cancer. General study points: In tumors, expanded intratumoral alpha and beta TCR counts tracked mutation counts.

Indicated time point: sample taken at primary tumor resection. TCRdb reprocessed the 5' RACE reads via MiXCR and lists one record per CDR3 protein. The repertoire holds 2,000 to 3,000 distinct CDR3 sequences, about 1.5% seen once, with about 10% in the top ten. These receptors' targets are unknown. The sample was lung tumor tissue, taken at surgery. These receptors were obtained from a male donor with early-stage non-small cell lung cancer.

By sample fraction, this clonotype is medium-sized. The chain combines TRBV6-5 with TRBJ1-1; possible D gene TRBD1, 6 bases. Trimming stripped 10 bases from V and 6 bases from J, with 21 bases between. The CDR3 consists of 14 residues. Germline V gene data show CDR1 as MNHEY and CDR2 as SVGAGI. This CDR3 is CATNQGSGNAEAFF. CDR3 sequence (DNA): TGTGCCACCAACCAGGGGTCGGGTAATGCTGAAGCTTTCTTT.

This clonotype was counted at least ten times. The chain has TRBV5-1 and TRBJ2-2, with 8 bases fitting TRBD2. This CDR3 has 16 amino acids. Germline assignment: CDR1 SGHRS and CDR2 YFSETQ. V dropped 5 bases and J dropped 3; count of bases not matched to a gene: 9. The CDR3 sequence is CASSSEPSGYTGELFF. Written as DNA, the CDR3 is TGCGCCAGCAGTTCCGAGCCTAGCGGGTACACCGGGGAGCTGTTTTTT.

This clonotype has a count of ten or more. The chain links TRBV3-1 to TRBJ2-7; tentatively, D is TRBD1 (5 bases). Germline CDR1 LGHDT, CDR2 YNNKEL (reference sequence). CDR3 size: 14 residues. V lost 5 bases and J lost 2, with 13 bases in between. CDR3 in amino acids: CASSYSTGPYEQYF. The CDR3 DNA is TGTGCCAGCAGCTATTCAACAGGCCCCTACGAGCAGTACTTC.

This clonotype ranks as medium-sized. This chain connects TRBV5-1 to TRBJ2-1; 11 bases are shared with TRBD2. The J segment lost 4 bases and the V segment lost 3 bases, leaving 6 bases of the junction unmatched. Germline V CDR1 and CDR2: SGHRS, YFSETQ. This CDR3 spans 16 amino acids. CDR3 DNA sequence: TGCGCCAGCAGCTACATAGCGGGGGGGGTTTACAATGAGCAGTTCTTC. Amino acid sequence: CASSYIAGGVYNEQFF.

Within the sample, this clonotype is medium-sized. The chain joins TRBV11-2 to TRBJ2-2, with 9 bases identical to TRBD2. After removal of 7 bases from V and 5 bases from J, the junction contained 11 bases not matched to a gene. The germline CDR1 and CDR2 sequences are SGHAT and FQNNGV. The CDR3 runs to 16 residues. As DNA, the CDR3 is TGTGCCAGCACCAGAGAACCGGGACTAGCTACCGGGGAGCTGTTTTTT. It codes for CASTREPGLATGELFF.

By share of the sample, this clonotype is medium-sized. This sequence joins TRBV2 and TRBJ2-7; D gene uncertain. In germline, CDR1 is SNHLY, CDR2 FYNNEI. This CDR3 region has 14 residues. Trimming pared 10 bases from V and 0 bases from J, leaving 16 bases between. CDR3 loop: CATSIAVGSYEQYF. CDR3 DNA sequence: TGTGCCACTTCAATTGCAGTCGGCTCCTACGAGCAGTACTTC.